Each of the 7 T cell receptor beta chains below was sequenced from the same sample in a study of CD8+ T cells in alopecia areata. The pooled cutaneous lymph node cells were sorted using several markers (CD4, CD8alpha, NKG2D, NKG2ACE and others). cDNA serving as the sequencing template came from extracted, reverse transcribed RNA. Sequencing was performed with immunoSEQ multiplex PCR; in TCRdb, only in-frame clones are kept and a portion is missing. The profile covers more than 250,000 clones, none occurring a single time. Sequenced input: CD4+ T cells sorted from a lymph node. These receptors were taken from a C3H/HeJ mouse with alopecia areata. The mouse line has the MHC haplotype H2-k.

With respect to this clone: Mouse germline and gene names are used. The read terminates 4 residues ahead of where the CDR3 ends, so the germline J gene completes it. Other DNA sequences in this sample translate to the same CDR3. The chain links TRBV1 to TRBJ2-1, with 8 bases that match TRBD1. This CDR3 contains 13 residues. V dropped 4 bases and J dropped 6; count of bases not matched to a gene: 2. Looked up from germline, CDR1 is NSQYPW and CDR2 is LRSPGD (reference sequence). The part of the CDR3 DNA that was read is TGCACCTGCAGTGGGACAGGGTTTGCT. This sequence encodes CTCSGTGFA. The complete CDR3 sequence is CTCSGTGFAEQFF.

Details on this clone: Any gene name here is a mouse gene name. The observed sequence ends 4 residues before the CDR3 terminus, with the missing tail filled in from the germline J gene. The rearrangement uses TRBV5 and TRBJ2-5; D is possibly TRBD2 (5 bases). Trimming left V 0 bases short and J 1 base short, with 8 bases between. The CDR3 spans 15 residues. Germline V gene sequence: CDR1 LGHNA, CDR2 YNLKQL (reference sequence). The CDR3 reads CASSQDPWDQDTQYF. Partial CDR3 DNA: TGTGCCAGCAGCCAAGATCCCTGGGACCAAGAC.

This clone was detected a few times. Each gene name is a mouse one. Sequencing ends 4 residues short of the CDR3 end; the germline J gene provides the rest. Additional DNA sequences in this sample encode the identical CDR3. V gene TRBV19 combines with J gene TRBJ2-2; 8 bases match TRBD2. Germline lookup yields CDR1 FNHDT and CDR2 SITEND (reference sequence). V dropped 0 bases and J dropped 2; count of bases not matched to a gene: 0. The CDR3 is 15 residues long. The DNA read from the CDR3 is TGTGCCAGCAGTATAGACTGGGGGAACACCGGG. This codes for CASSIDWGNTG. The complete CDR3 sequence is CASSIDWGNTGQLYF.

This clone has only a few counts. Any gene name here is a mouse gene name. The DNA ends 4 residues before the CDR3 does, and the rest of the CDR3 is filled in from the germline J gene. V is TRBV19 and J is TRBJ2-3, with 7 bases matching TRBD1. Germline V gives CDR1 FNHDT, CDR2 SITEND (reference sequence). CDR3 size: 12 residues. CDR3 DNA (partial): TGTGCCAGCAGTTACAGGGGAGAA. Its translation: CASSYRGE. The full CDR3 protein reads CASSYRGETLYF.

As regards this clone: Genes and germline are mouse. The missing CDR3 end, 4 residues past where the read stops, is filled in from the germline J gene. The chain uses TRBV13-3 and TRBJ2-3; 9 bases agree with TRBD2. CDR3 length: 15 residues. Germline-derived CDR1 and CDR2 are NNHDY and SYVADS. CDR3: CASSDGAGGEETLYF. The sequenced part of the CDR3 DNA is TGTGCCAGCAGTGATGGGGCTGGGGGGGAAGAA.

To note about this clone: Each gene name is a mouse one. Coverage ceases 4 residues before the CDR3 finishes, and the germline J gene fills in the end. V and J are TRBV1 and TRBJ2-2; D possibly corresponds to TRBD1 (5 bases). This CDR3 comprises 15 residues. Per the germline V gene, CDR1 is NSQYPW and CDR2 is LRSPGD (reference sequence). Trimming left V 3 bases short and J 0 bases short, with 8 bases between. CDR3 bases read: TGCACCTGCAGTGCCTGGACAACAAACACCGGG. Amino acid sequence: CTCSAWTTNTG. The full CDR3 reads CTCSAWTTNTGQLYF.

Details on this clone: Mouse gene names and germline throughout. The missing CDR3 end, 4 residues past where the read stops, is filled in from the germline J gene. This CDR3 is also generated by other DNA sequences in the sample. The chain is built from TRBV13-1 and TRBJ2-2, with D maybe TRBD1 (6 bases). The CDR3 is made up of 16 amino acids. V shed 0 bases and J shed 2 bases, with 11 bases lying between them. Germline V gene lookup returns CDR1 NSHNY and CDR2 SYGAGN. CDR3 amino acids: CASSDGAGENTGQLYF. CDR3 bases read: TGTGCCAGCAGTGATGGAGCAGGGGAGAACACCGGG.